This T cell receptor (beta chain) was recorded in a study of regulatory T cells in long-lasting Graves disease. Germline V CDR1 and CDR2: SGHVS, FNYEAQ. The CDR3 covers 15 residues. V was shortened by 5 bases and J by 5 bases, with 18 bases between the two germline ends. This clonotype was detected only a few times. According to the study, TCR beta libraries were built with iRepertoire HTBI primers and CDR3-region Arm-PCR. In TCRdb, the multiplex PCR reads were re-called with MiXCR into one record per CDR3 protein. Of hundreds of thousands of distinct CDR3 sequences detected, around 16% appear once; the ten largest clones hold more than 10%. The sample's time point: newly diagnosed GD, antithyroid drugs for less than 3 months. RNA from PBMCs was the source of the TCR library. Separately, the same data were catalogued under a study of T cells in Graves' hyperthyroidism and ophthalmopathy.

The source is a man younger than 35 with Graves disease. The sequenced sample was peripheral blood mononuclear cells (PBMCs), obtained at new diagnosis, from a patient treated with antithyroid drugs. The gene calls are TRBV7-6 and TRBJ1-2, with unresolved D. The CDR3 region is CASSPEASKGYGYTF. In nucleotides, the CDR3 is TGTGCCAGCAGCCCCGAGGCTAGTAAAGGGTATGGCTACACCTTC.